This T cell receptor (beta chain) was obtained from a study of cytomegalovirus exposure and HLA in healthy donors. Trimming pared 4 bases from V and 7 bases from J, leaving 16 bases between. CDR1 and CDR2 from the germline V gene are SQVTM and ANQGSEA. The CDR3 loop spans 13 amino acids. The study ran its PCR with 60 Vbeta and 13 Jbeta primers. Only in-frame clones appear in the TCRdb table, and some are missing; sequencing was by immunoSEQ multiplex PCR. Seen here are about 38,000 clones, roughly 88% observed once, and the top ten hold approximately 10%. Healthy donors of bone marrow made up the group.

Sequencing was performed on PBMCs. The chain couples TRBV29-1 to TRBJ2-5, with TRBD1 as a possible D gene (5 bases). This receptor was taken from a woman between 40 and 55 years old in good health and CMV-seropositive. The CDR3 loop reads CSVVVAGMRTQYF. DNA of the CDR3: TGCAGCGTTGTAGTCGCAGGGATGAGGACCCAGTACTTC.